These T cell receptor beta chains were read from a single sample in a study of CD8+CD57+ T cells in acquired aplastic anemia. Each CDR3 protein is one row after TCRdb ran MiXCR on the reads. The data hold 150,000 to 200,000 distinct CDR3 sequences, with roughly 40% observed a single time. The sequencing input was sorted CD4+, CD8+, or CD8+CD57+ T cells (not recorded which) from PBMCs. Source of these receptors: a human donor in good health. Both conserved end residues are part of each CDR3. The order of the fields is D gene, J gene, V gene, clone size, CDR3 protein, CDR3 DNA. The D gene is left open where the match is weak. Rows give clone size only sometimes, using once, few, many, or a class for an expanded clone.

NA TRBJ2-5 TRBV18 many CASSPLRETQYF TGTGCCAGCTCACCTCTCCGGGAGACCCAGTACTTC
NA TRBJ2-5 TRBV11-3 many CASSLGDGETQYF TGTGCCAGCAGCCTGGGGGACGGGGAGACCCAGTACTTC
NA TRBJ2-6 TRBV6-1 NA CASRGTSGANVLTF TGTGCCAGCAGAGGAACGTCTGGGGCCAACGTCCTGACTTTC
TRBD1 TRBJ2-7 TRBV6-5 NA CASSYSVTGSYEQYF TGTGCCAGCAGTTACTCTGTGACAGGGTCCTACGAGCAGTACTTC
NA TRBJ2-2 TRBV29-1 NA CSVEYLPNTGELFF TGCAGCGTTGAGTATCTACCGAACACCGGGGAGCTGTTTTTT
NA TRBJ1-6 TRBV7-9 NA CASSLDGVSPLHF TGTGCCAGCAGCTTAGACGGAGTCTCACCCCTCCACTTT
NA TRBJ1-2 TRBV6-2/TRBV6-3 many CASSYTTLGGYTF TGTGCCAGCAGTTACACGACCCTCGGGGGCTACACCTTC
NA TRBJ2-4 TRBV2 many CASSWRQGAKNIQYF TGTGCCAGCAGTTGGCGGCAGGGAGCCAAAAACATTCAGTACTTC
NA TRBJ2-7 TRBV5-1 many CASSSMDRTYEQYF TGCGCCAGCAGCTCGATGGACAGAACCTACGAGCAGTACTTC
NA TRBJ1-1 TRBV4-2 many CASSQVGPGEAFF TGTGCCAGCAGCCAAGTAGGTCCAGGGGAAGCTTTCTTT
NA TRBJ1-2 TRBV20-1 NA CSARLTGLGGYTF TGCAGTGCTAGACTTACAGGGCTCGGGGGCTACACCTTC
TRBD2 TRBJ2-1 TRBV12-3/TRBV12-4 NA CASSLVWRGGYNEQFF TGTGCCAGCAGTTTAGTTTGGCGGGGGGGGTACAATGAGCAGTTCTTC
NA TRBJ2-5 TRBV6-6 many CASSYSGRETQYF TGTGCCAGCAGTTACTCGGGTCGTGAGACCCAGTACTTC
TRBD2 TRBJ2-7 TRBV28 NA CASTSPGTSGMNEQYF TGTGCCAGCACCAGTCCCGGGACTAGCGGGATGAACGAGCAGTACTTC
NA TRBJ2-6 TRBV20-1 many CSAARGSGANVLTF TGCAGTGCTGCAAGGGGCTCTGGGGCCAACGTCCTGACTTTC
NA TRBJ1-1 TRBV20-1 NA CSEKKGTEAFF TGCAGTGAAAAGAAGGGGACTGAAGCTTTCTTT
TRBD2 TRBJ2-7 TRBV7-2 NA CASSSLAANGEQYF TGTGCCAGCAGCTCTCTAGCGGCGAATGGCGAGCAGTACTTC
NA TRBJ2-7 TRBV11-1 once CASSSHWGSLTYEQYF TGTGCCAGCAGCTCACATTGGGGCAGCTTAACCTACGAGCAGTACTTC
NA TRBJ2-3 TRBV7-6 many CASSPEGGTDTQYF TGTGCCAGCAGCCCAGAGGGGGGCACAGATACGCAGTATTTT
NA TRBJ1-1 TRBV7-9 NA CASSPPGIEAFF TGTGCCAGCAGCCCGCCGGGTATTGAAGCTTTCTTT
NA TRBJ2-3 TRBV30 NA CAWSVWGTSYTQYF TGTGCCTGGAGTGTATGGGGAACGTCGTATACGCAGTATTTT
NA TRBJ2-2 TRBV10-3 NA CATRAGPNTGELFF TGTGCCACCAGGGCAGGACCGAACACCGGGGAGCTGTTTTTT
NA TRBJ2-1 TRBV2 NA CARGLGSVYEQFF TGTGCCAGGGGATTGGGGTCGGTCTATGAGCAGTTCTTC
NA TRBJ1-1 TRBV20-1 many CSVRQPNTEAFF TGCAGTGTGCGGCAGCCGAACACTGAAGCTTTCTTT
TRBD1 TRBJ2-1 TRBV29-1 many CSIQRTGGYNEQFF TGCAGCATCCAGAGGACAGGGGGCTACAATGAGCAGTTCTTC
NA TRBJ2-1 TRBV6-2/TRBV6-3 few CASSSPLIEQFF TGTGCCAGCAGTTCCCCCCTCATTGAGCAGTTCTTC
TRBD2 TRBJ2-1 TRBV14 many CASSQVGTGTRGNEQFF TGTGCCAGCAGCCAAGTAGGCACCGGGACTAGGGGCAATGAGCAGTTCTTC
TRBD2 TRBJ2-1 TRBV9 few CASSSKAGEPSYNEQFF TGTGCCAGCAGCTCCAAGGCGGGGGAGCCCTCCTACAATGAGCAGTTCTTC
TRBD1 TRBJ2-7 TRBV7-9 NA CASSGSGTEDYEQYF TGTGCCAGCAGCGGTTCCGGGACAGAGGACTACGAGCAGTACTTC
NA TRBJ1-6 TRBV25-1 once CATGRGATNSPLHF TGTGCCACCGGAAGGGGGGCTACCAATTCACCCCTCCACTTT
TRBD1 TRBJ1-1 TRBV10-3 NA CAVDRVATEAFF TGTGCCGTGGACAGGGTGGCCACTGAAGCTTTCTTT
NA TRBJ2-5 TRBV4-2 many CASSQRLLKETQYF TGTGCCAGCAGCCAAAGACTACTAAAAGAGACCCAGTACTTC
TRBD1 TRBJ2-7 TRBV7-9 once CASSFTGVSYEQYF TGTGCCAGCAGCTTCACAGGGGTCTCCTACGAGCAGTACTTC
TRBD1 TRBJ2-1 TRBV20-1 NA CSASTDRGAYNEQFF TGCAGTGCTAGTACCGACAGGGGTGCCTACAATGAGCAGTTCTTC
NA TRBJ1-6 TRBV20-1 once CSARRGGALRDSPLHF TGCAGTGCCCGAAGGGGGGGGGCTTTGAGGGATTCACCCCTCCACTTT
TRBD2 TRBJ2-1 TRBV20-1 many CSARVASGGRDEQFF TGCAGTGCTAGGGTCGCTAGCGGGGGGCGAGATGAGCAGTTCTTC
TRBD1 TRBJ2-5 TRBV10-2 many CASRSGTGVPNQETQYF TGCGCCAGCAGGTCCGGGACAGGGGTCCCTAACCAAGAGACCCAGTACTTC
NA TRBJ2-5 TRBV29-1 few CSVLPGGQETQYF TGCAGCGTCCTCCCTGGAGGGCAAGAGACCCAGTACTTC
NA TRBJ2-7 TRBV19 NA CASSIGDPTIYEQYF TGTGCCAGTAGTATCGGGGACCCGACTATCTACGAGCAGTACTTC
NA TRBJ1-5 TRBV19 NA CASTEGGYDQPQHF TGTGCCAGTACCGAGGGGGGTTACGATCAGCCCCAGCATTTT
NA TRBJ1-1 TRBV20-1 many CSARETGNTEAFF TGCAGTGCTAGAGAGACAGGGAACACTGAAGCTTTCTTT
TRBD1 TRBJ2-7 TRBV12-3/TRBV12-4 many CASSVGQGIHEQYF TGTGCCAGCAGTGTGGGACAGGGGATCCACGAGCAGTACTTC
TRBD1 TRBJ1-1 TRBV15 many CATSMDRARTTEAFF TGTGCCACCAGCATGGACAGGGCGAGGACCACTGAAGCTTTCTTT
NA TRBJ1-5 TRBV2 NA CASMREGNQPQHF TGTGCCAGCATGCGAGAGGGGAATCAGCCCCAGCATTTT
NA TRBJ1-2 TRBV24-1 NA CATSPGPTNYGYTF TGTGCCACCAGTCCAGGGCCTACTAACTATGGCTACACCTTC
NA TRBJ2-3 TRBV12-5 NA CASETSDTQYF TGTGCTAGTGAAACTTCAGATACGCAGTATTTT
NA TRBJ1-2 TRBV12-3/TRBV12-4 NA CASSLQAGLSYDYTF TGTGCCAGCAGTTTACAGGCCGGCTTGTCCTATGACTACACCTTC
NA TRBJ1-4 TRBV15 few CATSSDQGGWLFF TGTGCCACCAGCAGCGACCAGGGAGGCTGGCTGTTTTTT
NA TRBJ2-5 TRBV2 few CASSPEGGKTQYF TGTGCCAGCAGTCCCGAGGGGGGAAAGACCCAGTACTTC
NA TRBJ2-1 TRBV7-2 many CASSSRIGEQFF TGTGCCAGCAGCTCACGGATAGGTGAGCAGTTCTTC
NA TRBJ1-3 TRBV5-6 NA CASSLQGTSGSTIYF TGTGCCAGCAGCCTCCAGGGGACATCTGGAAGCACCATATATTTT
NA TRBJ1-1 TRBV5-4 NA CASSPTGSNTEAFF TGTGCCAGCAGCCCGACAGGCTCGAACACTGAAGCTTTCTTT
NA TRBJ1-2 TRBV20-1 NA CSARADRRFNYGYTF TGCAGTGCTAGGGCGGACCGACGATTTAACTATGGCTACACCTTC
NA TRBJ2-1 TRBV15 many CATSREDEGGEQFF TGTGCCACCAGCAGAGAAGACGAAGGGGGTGAGCAGTTCTTC